This T cell receptor (beta chain) is from a study of cytomegalovirus exposure and HLA in healthy donors. Points from the study as a whole: Cytomegalovirus association was listed for around 180 TCR beta chains. Reports credit the classifier with highly specific, highly sensitive diagnosis of cytomegalovirus status.

Method: immunoSEQ multiplex PCR; TCRdb's copy keeps in-frame clones and lacks some. The sample yields approximately 170,000 clones, around 85% seen once. In its sample, this clone was seen a few times. The antigen is not known. The ends were cut back, 3 bases at V and 5 bases at J, with 2 bases in the middle. The CDR3 is 10 amino acids. CDR1 is MDHEN and CDR2 is SYDVKM in the germline V gene. The gene calls are TRBV28 and TRBJ2-7, with no clear D. Sequencing was done on a sample of PBMCs. This TCR came from a man aged 18 to 30 in good health and CMV-seropositive. For the CDR3, the DNA is TGTGCCAGCAGTTTCGACGAGCAGTACTTC. Its protein product is CASSFDEQYF.